One sample yielded the 30 T cell receptor beta chains listed below, sequenced in a study of persistence of HIV-infected CD4 T cells. No antigen is known for these receptors. This nonspecific control used anti-CD3/anti-CD28 bead stimulation of CD4+ T cells. Sorting selected CD4+ T cells upregulating both CD40 ligand and CD69. The immunoSEQ assay was version 4, run in survey mode. Some clones are missing from TCRdb's copy, which holds only in-frame ones; the method was immunoSEQ multiplex PCR. This table holds 40,000 to 55,000 clones, approximately 90% found once. Sequencing used CD4+ T cells sorted from PBMCs after roughly 18-hour stimulation, obtained from a patient who received antiretroviral therapy. These receptors all stem from an adult woman with HIV who was CMV-seropositive.

The gene calls are TRBV7-8 and TRBJ2-6; unclear D gene. V dropped 8 bases and J dropped 2 bases, with 10 bases sitting between them. CDR1 is SGHVS and CDR2 is FQNEAQ in the germline V gene. The CDR3 consists of 14 residues. CDR3 bases: TGTGCCAGCTCGCAGCCGGCTGGGGCCAACGTCCTGACTTTC. It yields the protein CASSQPAGANVLTF.

The chain carries TRBV4-3 and TRBJ2-2; D remains unclear. The CDR3 is made up of 14 amino acids. Germline-derived CDR1 and CDR2 are LGHNA and YSLEER. With 2 bases removed from V and 2 bases from J, the gap between germline ends came to 6 bases. The CDR3 bases are TGCGCCAGCAGCCAAAACAGAAACACCGGGGAGCTGTTTTTT. Protein product: CASSQNRNTGELFF.

The chain has TRBV2 and TRBJ2-2, with a tentative D call TRBD1 (8 bases). Germline V CDR1 and CDR2: SNHLY, FYNNEI. The V end lost 5 bases, the J end lost 8 bases, and 15 bases lay between the germline ends. This CDR3 spans 14 amino acids. The DNA of the CDR3 is TGTGCCAGCAGTTTACAGGGGGGGCGAGGGGAGCTGTTTTTT. This sequence encodes CASSLQGGRGELFF.

The genes are TRBV10-3 and TRBJ2-3, with D perhaps TRBD1 (6 bases). Germline V gives CDR1 ENHRY, CDR2 SYGVKD. The CDR3 is 16 amino acids. Trimming stripped 2 bases from V and 3 bases from J, with 15 bases between. CDR3 sequence: CAISEGGLIGTDTQYF. For the CDR3, the DNA is TGTGCCATCAGTGAGGGGGGCTTAATCGGTACAGATACGCAGTATTTT.

The chain combines TRBV5-6 with TRBJ2-5; 8 bases are a match to TRBD2. CDR1 is SGHDT, CDR2 YYEEEE, per germline. CDR3 length: 15 amino acids. V was pared by 3 bases and J by 2 bases, with 6 bases of the junction left unmatched. CDR3 in amino acids: CASSWTSQGQETQYF. As DNA, the CDR3 is TGTGCCAGCAGCTGGACTAGCCAGGGACAAGAGACCCAGTACTTC.

This chain connects TRBV5-4 to TRBJ2-7; D gene ambiguous. This CDR3 has 16 residues. Germline V lookup: CDR1 SGHNT, CDR2 YYREEE (reference sequence). Between the trimmed V and J ends, which lost 0 bases and 0 bases, there was a span of 13 bases. This chain's CDR3 is CASSLGGTLSSYEQYF. CDR3 sequence (DNA): TGTGCCAGCAGCTTGGGTGGCACTCTGAGCTCCTACGAGCAGTACTTC.

This chain joins TRBV10-3 and TRBJ2-2; TRBD1 matches at 9 bases. Germline assignment: CDR1 ENHRY and CDR2 SYGVKD. The CDR3 spans 14 residues. Losses at the gene ends were 8 bases for V and 0 bases for J; bases not matched to a gene: 1. The CDR3 region has the DNA TGTGCCATCCGGGACAGGGCGAACACCGGGGAGCTGTTTTTT. Translated: CAIRDRANTGELFF.

The rearrangement links TRBV24-1 to TRBJ1-2; the match to TRBD1 covers 11 bases. Germline CDR1 KGHDR, CDR2 SFDVKD. V was pared by 5 bases and J by 6 bases, with 7 bases of the junction left unmatched. The CDR3 is 15 amino acids. The CDR3 nucleotides read TGTGCCACCAGTGGCTCCGGGACAGGGGGGAATGGCTACACCTTC. It specifies CATSGSGTGGNGYTF.

V and J are TRBV28 and TRBJ1-2, with a possible D match to TRBD1 (5 bases). The V gene's germline CDR1 is MDHEN and CDR2 SYDVKM. V lost 5 bases and J 4 bases, leaving 11 bases between the germline ends. CDR3 length: 13 amino acids. CDR3 sequence (DNA): TGTGCCAGCAGTCCCAGGGAGGCCTATGGCTACACCTTC. The encoded protein is CASSPREAYGYTF.

This sequence joins TRBV9 and TRBJ1-2; TRBD1 matches at 10 bases. The CDR3 length is 14 residues. Germline V gives CDR1 SGDLS, CDR2 YYNGEE. V was clipped by 0 bases and J by 8 bases; unmatched bases: 4. CDR3: CASSVEGTGVGYTF. CDR3 coding DNA: TGTGCCAGCAGCGTAGAGGGGACAGGGGTCGGCTACACCTTC. Combining the CDR3 with reference TRBV9 and TRBJ1-2 gives the whole variable domain DSGVTQTPKHLITATGQRVTLRCSPRSGDLSVYWYQQSLDQGLQFLIQYYNGEERAKGNILERFSAQQFPDLHSELNLSSLELGDSALYFCASSVEGTGVGYTFGSGTRLTVV.

This clone was seen just once. V usage is TRBV19 and J usage is TRBJ1-4; D unclear. Germline CDR1 and CDR2: LNHDA and SQIVND (reference sequence). V lost 8 bases and J 12 bases, leaving 19 bases between the germline ends. The CDR3 is 13 amino acids. The chain's CDR3 is CASSLGPGRELFF. The CDR3 nucleotides read TGTGCCAGTTCGTTAGGGCCGGGGAGGGAACTGTTTTTT.

The rearrangement joins TRBV18 to TRBJ1-3; D not certain. Germline V gives CDR1 KGHSH, CDR2 LQKENI. V was shortened by 6 bases and J by 4 bases, with 13 bases between the two germline ends. The CDR3 runs to 14 residues. CDR3 sequence reads: CASSRDGDGNTIYF. DNA for the CDR3: TGTGCCAGCTCTCGAGACGGTGACGGAAACACCATATATTTT.

The chain carries TRBV7-3 and TRBJ2-1, with 13 nucleotides matching TRBD2. CDR1 SGHTA and CDR2 FQGTGA come from the germline V gene. V lost 0 bases, J lost 10 bases, and 3 bases stayed unmatched. CDR3 length: 15 amino acids. The CDR3 region is CASSLTGLAGVEQFF. CDR3 bases: TGTGCCAGCAGCTTAACAGGACTAGCGGGAGTCGAGCAGTTCTTC. The variable domain in full, completed from reference TRBV7-3 and TRBJ2-1, reads GAGVSQTPSNKVTEKGKYVELRCDPISGHTALYWYRQSLGQGPEFLIYFQGTGAADDSGLPNDRFFAVRPEGSVSTLKIQRTERGDSAVYLCASSLTGLAGVEQFFGPGTRLTVL.

The chain joins TRBV28 to TRBJ1-6; no reliable D call. Germline CDR1 reads MDHEN; CDR2 reads SYDVKM. The CDR3 has 21 residues. Trimming shortened V by 6 bases and J by 3 bases, and 30 bases separated the two germline ends. The CDR3 here is CASSPPPEQYNPARYNSPLHF. DNA for the CDR3: TGTGCCAGCAGCCCCCCGCCCGAGCAGTACAACCCCGCCCGCTATAATTCACCCCTCCACTTT.

V usage is TRBV5-1 and J usage is TRBJ1-1; weak D call: TRBD1 (6 bases). The V end was cut by 2 bases, the J end by 4 bases, with 12 bases between. The CDR3 contains 14 residues. CDR1 is SGHRS, CDR2 YFSETQ, per germline. The CDR3 DNA follows: TGCGCCAGCAGCTTAACTCGGACAGCCACTGAAGCTTTCTTT. Protein sequence: CASSLTRTATEAFF.

The CDR3 region has the DNA TGTGCCAGCAGTGAAGCAGCCGGGACTAGCGGGAGGGACTACTCCTCCTACGAGCAGTACTTC. Translating gives CASSEAAGTSGRDYSSYEQYF. The chain has TRBV2 and TRBJ2-7; 16 bases are a match to TRBD2. Germline CDR1 SNHLY, CDR2 FYNNEI. The CDR3 extends over 21 amino acids. V gave up 0 bases and J gave up 0 bases; unmatched junction bases: 11.

J is TRBJ2-1 and V is TRBV19; 12 bases match TRBD2. Looked up from germline, CDR1 is LNHDA and CDR2 is SQIVND (reference sequence). CDR3 length: 16 residues. After removal of 6 bases from V and 7 bases from J, the junction contained 10 bases not matched to a gene. CDR3 bases: TGTGCCAGTAGACGGGGGGCTAGCGGGAGGGGAAATGAGCAGTTCTTC. Protein sequence: CASRRGASGRGNEQFF. Full variable domain (outside the CDR3, taken from reference TRBV19 and TRBJ2-1): DGGITQSPKYLFRKEGQNVTLSCEQNLNHDAMYWYRQDPGQGLRLIYYSQIVNDFQKGDIAEGYSVSREKKESFPLTVTSAQKNPTAFYLCASRRGASGRGNEQFFGPGTRLTVL.

This sequence joins TRBV6-5 and TRBJ1-2; no clear D gene. From germline, CDR1 is MNHEY and CDR2 SVGAGI. V dropped 6 bases and J dropped 8 bases, with 10 bases sitting between them. The CDR3 sequence is 11 residues long. CDR3 DNA sequence: TGTGCCAGCAGAGCGTTCCGGGGCTACACCTTC. Translation gives CASRAFRGYTF.

The rearrangement uses TRBV25-1 and TRBJ2-7; a weak D match, TRBD2 (6 bases). From germline, CDR1 is MGHDK and CDR2 SYGVNS. The CDR3 has 12 residues. Trimming stripped 5 bases from V and 8 bases from J, with 13 bases between. The chain's CDR3 is CASSNSGGKQYF. Here the CDR3 DNA reads TGTGCCAGCAGTAATTCCGGAGGGAAGCAGTACTTC.

In this sample, this clone turned up a few times. The V and J genes are TRBV27 and TRBJ1-2, with TRBD1 as a possible D gene (5 bases). This CDR3 has 15 residues. Germline assignment: CDR1 MNHEY and CDR2 SMNVEV (reference sequence). The V end lost 0 bases, the J end lost 7 bases, and 15 bases lay between the germline ends. The CDR3, as DNA: TGTGCCAGCAGTTTATCGGGGGTTTCTAGTTCTGGCTACACCTTC. Protein product: CASSLSGVSSSGYTF.

The chain couples TRBV3-1 (or the pseudogene TRBV3-2) to TRBJ2-7, with unresolved D. Trimming took 0 bases from V and 0 from J, leaving 6 bases between them. Germline V gene lookup returns CDR1 LGHDT and CDR2 YNNKEL (reference sequence). The CDR3 length is 14 residues. DNA for the CDR3: TGTGCCAGCAGCCAAGAAGTCAGCTCCTACGAGCAGTACTTC. Its translation is CASSQEVSSYEQYF.

A few counts support this clone. The chain joins TRBV3-1 (or the pseudogene TRBV3-2) to TRBJ1-1; weak D call: TRBD1 (5 bases). Germline-derived CDR1 and CDR2 are LGHDT and YNNKEL (reference sequence). This CDR3 region has 13 residues. The V and J ends lost 4 bases and 10 bases respectively, with 16 bases between them. The CDR3 DNA reads TGTGCCAGCAGCCTTAGGGCAGGGTTGGGAGCTTTCTTT. Translating gives CASSLRAGLGAFF.

The J gene is TRBJ1-2, the V gene TRBV5-4; 7 positions match TRBD1. This CDR3 is built from 15 residues. In germline, CDR1 is SGHNT, CDR2 YYREEE (reference sequence). Losses at the gene ends were 1 base for V and 4 bases for J; bases not matched to a gene: 7. The CDR3 DNA sequence: TGTGCCAGCAGCTTGCCTCCGACAGGGACCTATGGCTACACCTTC. Protein: CASSLPPTGTYGYTF.

The rearrangement joins TRBV7-3 to TRBJ2-1; 9 nucleotides align to TRBD1. Unmatched junction bases numbered 9, after V lost 2 bases and J lost 7 bases. CDR3 size: 16 residues. CDR1 is SGHTA and CDR2 is FQGTGA in the germline V gene. CDR3 DNA sequence: TGTGCCAGCAGCTTACGACCAGGACAGGGGTGGAATGAGCAGTTCTTC. It is translated as CASSLRPGQGWNEQFF.

CDR3 bases: TGTGCCAGCAGTTACTCTCCCGTTTCACCCCTCCACTTT. Translation: CASSYSPVSPLHF. This chain joins TRBV6-5 and TRBJ1-6; no reliable D call. V lost 0 bases and J lost 9, with 6 bases in between. This CDR3 region has 13 residues. The germline V gene encodes CDR1 MNHEY and CDR2 SVGAGI.

The chain is built from TRBV2 and TRBJ1-6; D ambiguous. Germline CDR1 and CDR2: SNHLY and FYNNEI. The CDR3 runs 15 residues. V lost 3 bases and J 0 bases, leaving 6 bases between the germline ends. In DNA form, the CDR3 reads TGTGCCAGCAGTGAGGAGAGCTCCTATAATTCACCCCTCCACTTT. It yields the protein CASSEESSYNSPLHF.

This chain connects TRBV25-1 to TRBJ2-3; 10 bases fit TRBD1. The CDR3 contains 16 residues. Germline CDR1 and CDR2: MGHDK and SYGVNS. Germline trimming cut 6 bases from V and 6 bases from J; bases unmatched to any gene: 12. The CDR3: CASSRPGQGPGDTQYF. The CDR3 DNA sequence: TGTGCCAGCAGCAGACCGGGACAGGGGCCAGGCGATACGCAGTATTTT. Full variable domain (remainder filled in from reference TRBV25-1 and TRBJ2-3): EADIYQTPRYLVIGTGKKITLECSQTMGHDKMYWYQQDPGMELHLIHYSYGVNSTEKGDLSSESTVSRIRTEHFPLTLESARPSHTSQYLCASSRPGQGPGDTQYFGPGTRLTVL.

The chain couples TRBV2 to TRBJ2-4; D possibly corresponds to TRBD2 (5 bases). This CDR3 is 14 amino acids long. Germline assignment: CDR1 SNHLY and CDR2 FYNNEI. V dropped 4 bases and J dropped 0 bases, with 7 bases sitting between them. The DNA of the CDR3 is TGTGCCAGCAGTGGGACTCTAGCCAAAAACATTCAGTACTTC. This sequence encodes CASSGTLAKNIQYF.

This clone was detected once. This sequence joins TRBV5-6 and TRBJ2-5; D is perhaps TRBD2 (6 bases). The CDR3 is 14 amino acids. Germline values: CDR1 SGHDT, CDR2 YYEEEE. V lost 0 bases and J 5 bases, leaving 11 bases between the germline ends. Written as DNA, the CDR3 is TGTGCCAGCAGCTTGGATGTCGGAGGGGAGACCCAGTACTTC. It is translated as CASSLDVGGETQYF.

This CDR3 reads CASSPSGDSGYTF. For the CDR3, the DNA is TGTGCCAGCTCACCCTCAGGGGACTCTGGCTACACCTTC. The chain carries TRBV18 and TRBJ1-2; TRBD1 is a possible D gene (6 bases). The germline V and J ends were trimmed by 3 bases and 7 bases, with 12 bases remaining between them. Looked up from germline, CDR1 is KGHSH and CDR2 is LQKENI. The CDR3 has 13 amino acids.